The 24 T cell receptor beta chains given below trace back to one sample, sequenced in a study of metastatic and nonmetastatic thyroid tumors. TCRdb re-clonotyped the PCR reads through MiXCR. The data contain about 20,000 clones, roughly a fifth of them singletons. Not a single patient had been given any form of treatment at any point before undergoing thyroid surgery. The sample comprised blood. The receptor set was obtained from a female donor with papillary thyroid cancer or a benign thyroid nodule (not recorded which). Some clones in this sample may be carry-over from other donors' samples.

This clone is labeled medium-sized. The chain is built from TRBV6-1 and TRBJ1-2, with no clear D. The V end lost 10 bases, the J end lost 7 bases, and 19 bases lay between the germline ends. This CDR3 contains 13 residues. The V gene's germline CDR1 is MNHNS and CDR2 SASEGT. In nucleotides, the CDR3 is TGTGCCACCCCGCTGGACCCTGAGGGTGGCTACACCTTC. As protein: CATPLDPEGGYTF.

V usage is TRBV3-1 and J usage is TRBJ2-1; the D gene is possibly TRBD2 (5 bases). The germline V and J ends were trimmed by 9 bases and 2 bases, with 11 bases remaining between them. Looked up from germline, CDR1 is LGHDT and CDR2 is YNNKEL (reference sequence). The CDR3 consists of 13 residues. CDR3 region: CASSSGAYNEQFF. The CDR3 coding sequence is TGTGCCAGTTCATCCGGGGCCTACAATGAGCAGTTCTTC.

About this clone itself: The junction does not match germline at one end; this may be a read error. V is TRBV6-2 or TRBV6-3 and J is TRBJ2-1; D assignment may be TRBD1 or TRBD2 (6 bases each). This CDR3 has 17 residues. Germline V gene data show CDR1 as MNHEY and CDR2 as SVGEGT. The CDR3 nucleotides read TGTGCCAGCAGTTACATCGGGGGCTCATTGCCTCTCCATGATCAGTTCTTC. This translates into CASSYIGGSLPLHDQFF.

The gene calls are TRBV6-5 and TRBJ2-2, with D perhaps assigned TRBD1 or TRBD2 (5 bases each). The CDR3 runs to 16 residues. CDR1 MNHEY and CDR2 SVGAGI come from the germline V gene. V lost 1 base and J lost 1, with 10 bases in between. The CDR3 protein is CASSYLMGENTGELFF. The CDR3 DNA follows: TGTGCCAGCAGTTACTTGATGGGGGAGAACACCGGGGAGCTGTTTTTT.

Ten or more counts support this clone. V usage is TRBV3-1 and J usage is TRBJ1-5, with 7 bases matching TRBD1. The V gene end was trimmed by 4 bases and the J gene end by 5 bases; junction bases not matched to a gene: 8. Per germline, CDR1 LGHDT and CDR2 YNNKEL (reference sequence). The CDR3 sequence is 15 residues long. CDR3 nucleotide sequence: TGTGCCAGCAGCCCCGGGACCAGGGGGGATCAGCCCCAGCATTTT. Its translation is CASSPGTRGDQPQHF.

This clone occurred a few times. V usage is TRBV12-3 or TRBV12-4 and J usage is TRBJ2-7; 13 positions agree with TRBD2. The CDR3 spans 17 residues. The J segment lost 5 bases and the V segment lost 6 bases, leaving 13 bases of the junction unmatched. CDR3 sequence reads: CASSPPTGLAGENEQYF. CDR3 nucleotide sequence: TGTGCCAGCAGCCCTCCCACCGGACTAGCGGGAGAAAACGAGCAGTACTTC.

For this clone: This sequence may be a read error, since a much larger clone differs from it by one base. V is TRBV20-1 and J is TRBJ1-1; a weak D match, TRBD1 (5 bases). The germline gives CDR1 DFQATT, CDR2 SNEGSKA (reference sequence). Trimming pared 5 bases from V and 9 bases from J, leaving 19 bases between. The CDR3 covers 13 residues. The CDR3 DNA reads as TGCAGTGCTCGAAACAGGCGCGGACGTAAAGCTTTCTTT. Its protein product is CSARNRRGRKAFF.

This clone was counted ten times or more. The V call is TRBV7-2, the J call TRBJ2-7; D is unresolved. This CDR3 has 13 residues. With 1 base removed from V and 3 bases from J, the gap between germline ends came to 7 bases. Per germline, CDR1 SGHTA and CDR2 FQGNSA. In DNA, the CDR3 is TGTGCCAGCAGCTTAGGGGTTGGCTACGAGCAGTACTTC. Translated, it gives CASSLGVGYEQYF.

A remark on this clone: A much larger clone lies one base from this, so it may be a read error. The chain uses TRBV10-3 and TRBJ2-5; D not certain. The V gene's germline CDR1 is ENHRY and CDR2 SYGVKD. The CDR3 length is 15 residues. Trimming took 0 bases from V and 2 from J, leaving 10 bases between them. CDR3 DNA: TGTGCCATCAGTGAGTCGAATCGCAGTCAAGAGACCCAGTACTTC. Translated, it gives CAISESNRSQETQYF.

This clone appeared many times. For the CDR3, the DNA is TGTGCCAGCACAACTGGGGCCAACGTCCTGACTTTC. This gives the protein CASTTGANVLTF. The V gene is TRBV11-3, the J gene TRBJ2-6; unclear D gene. This CDR3 is built from 12 residues. Germline V gene lookup returns CDR1 SGHNT and CDR2 YENEEA. Trimming cost V 7 bases and J 2 bases, with 3 bases left between them.

A remark on this clone: The junction shows a germline mismatch at one end, possibly a read error. The sample contains more than one DNA sequence encoding this CDR3. The chain employs TRBV5-4 and TRBJ2-5, with TRBD2 matching over 12 bases. The CDR3 is 15 residues long. Germline assignment: CDR1 SGHNT and CDR2 YYREEE (reference sequence). CDR3 nucleotides: TGTGCCAGCAGCTCCCAACTAGCGGGGGGAGAGACACAGTACTTC. Translated, it gives CASSSQLAGGETQYF.

The chain employs TRBV2 and TRBJ1-1; D remains ambiguous. Deletions cut 6 bases from V and 5 bases from J, with 22 bases between. There are 16 residues in the CDR3. Per germline, CDR1 SNHLY and CDR2 FYNNEI. The CDR3 bases are TGTGCCAGCAGCGGCCTCGGACGGGCCAGGAGAACTGAAGCTTTCTTT. It yields the protein CASSGLGRARRTEAFF.

This clone was seen only a few times. This CDR3 is missing its conserved last phenylalanine or tryptophan, likely due to a read error. V usage is TRBV28 and J usage is TRBJ1-2; D gene uncertain. Germline CDR1 MDHEN, CDR2 SYDVKM. CDR3 size: 14 residues. The CDR3, as DNA: TGTGCCAGCAGCACTTCCGAGGGCAACTGTGGCTACACCTTA. Translated, it gives CASSTSEGNCGYTL.

This clone was seen repeatedly, ten times or more. V gene TRBV7-2 combines with J gene TRBJ2-5; weak D call: TRBD1 (6 bases). Germline V gene sequence: CDR1 SGHTA, CDR2 FQGNSA. This CDR3 comprises 14 residues. The V end was cut by 5 bases, the J end by 7 bases, with 17 bases between. The CDR3 DNA follows: TGTGCCAGCAGCGAGGGGGTCAACCTCGGGACCCAGTACTTC. Its protein is CASSEGVNLGTQYF.

This clone was recorded many times. The same CDR3 can be traced to other DNA sequences in this sample. The genes are TRBV2 and TRBJ1-4; tentatively, D is TRBD1 (6 bases). The CDR3 is made up of 13 amino acids. The germline V gene has CDR1 SNHLY and CDR2 FYNNEI. The germline V and J ends were trimmed by 8 bases and 8 bases, with 15 bases remaining between them. The CDR3 here is CASSGRRGEKLFF. The CDR3 nucleotides read TGTGCCAGCTCCGGGAGAAGGGGGGAAAAACTGTTTTTT.

In regard to this clone: A much larger clone differs by one base, so this may be a read error. V gene TRBV24-1 combines with J gene TRBJ2-2; D not resolved. V was pared by 5 bases and J by 3 bases, with 21 bases between. CDR1 and CDR2 from the germline V gene are KGHDR and SFDVKD. This CDR3 comprises 18 residues. The CDR3 loop reads CATSGIADPGIDTGELFF. Written as DNA, the CDR3 is TGTGCCACCAGTGGTATCGCGGACCCGGGTATTGACACCGGGGAGCTGTTTTTT.

The chain combines TRBV15 with TRBJ1-5; weak D call: TRBD1 (5 bases). Germline V gene data show CDR1 as LNHNV and CDR2 as YYDKDF (reference sequence). The CDR3 is 15 amino acids. Trimming cost V 5 bases and J 0 bases, with 11 bases left between them. This chain's CDR3 is CATSGGGGSNQPQHF. CDR3 nucleotide sequence: TGTGCCACCAGCGGAGGCGGGGGTAGCAATCAGCCCCAGCATTTT.

This clone was seen many times. CDR3 in DNA: TGTGCCAGTAGTACGGGACTAGCGGGGGCCGCCAGGGAGACCCAGTACTTC. It is translated as CASSTGLAGAARETQYF. The chain recombines TRBV19 with TRBJ2-5; TRBD2 matches at 14 bases. The CDR3 is 17 amino acids. Germline CDR1 LNHDA, CDR2 SQIVND (reference sequence). V shed 4 bases and J 5 bases; nucleotides not matched to a gene: 9.

This chain connects TRBV3-1 to TRBJ2-7, with D possibly TRBD1 on 5 matching bases. V was trimmed by 5 bases and J by 7 bases, leaving 15 bases between them. This CDR3 is built from 13 residues. Germline CDR1 LGHDT, CDR2 YNNKEL (reference sequence). The CDR3 DNA reads TGTGCCAGCAGCTCAGGGTTAGTTGGTGAGCAGTACTTC. Protein: CASSSGLVGEQYF.

The chain has TRBV12-3 or TRBV12-4 and TRBJ1-1, with D unclear. V was cut by 7 bases and J by 4 bases, with 13 bases left in between. CDR3 size: 13 residues. DNA of the CDR3: TGTGCCAGCACCCCCGTGGGTAGCACTGAAGCTTTCTTT. Its translation is CASTPVGSTEAFF.

This clone showed up many times. The chain couples TRBV5-1 to TRBJ2-5; D is uncertain. The CDR3 sequence is 16 residues long. Germline CDR1 SGHRS, CDR2 YFSETQ. Trimming pared 0 bases from V and 1 base from J, leaving 13 bases between. The CDR3 loop is CASSLGTYRTQETQYF. The CDR3, as DNA: TGCGCCAGCAGCTTGGGTACCTACAGAACCCAAGAGACCCAGTACTTC.

This clone has ten or more counts. This chain links TRBV28 with TRBJ2-3, with 8 bases identical to TRBD2. Germline lookup yields CDR1 MDHEN and CDR2 SYDVKM. Germline trimming cut 5 bases from V and 5 bases from J; bases unmatched to any gene: 18. The length of the CDR3 is 18 residues. The CDR3 is CASSPRGSGSSLGDTQYF. The DNA of the CDR3 is TGTGCCAGCAGTCCCCGCGGCAGCGGGAGTTCTCTGGGAGATACGCAGTATTTT.

This clone is categorized as medium-sized. This chain connects TRBV30 to TRBJ1-2, with D hard to call. The germline V gene encodes CDR1 GTSNPN and CDR2 SVGIG (reference sequence). Trimming took 4 bases from V and 1 from J, leaving 7 bases between them. The CDR3 has 12 residues. As DNA, the CDR3 is TGTGCCTGGATAGCAGTTAACTATGGCTACACCTTC. The encoded protein is CAWIAVNYGYTF.

This clone was picked up a small number of times. The junction departs from germline at one end; a sequencing error may be responsible. The V gene is TRBV6-2 or TRBV6-3, the J gene TRBJ1-1; D possibly corresponds to TRBD1 (6 bases). Germline V gene lookup returns CDR1 MNHEY and CDR2 SVGEGT. The CDR3 consists of 14 residues. The CDR3 loop is CASSQGGGWTEAFF. The DNA for the CDR3 is TGCGCCAGCAGCCAAGGGGGGGGATGGACTGAAGCTTTCTTT.